The entry below gives a single T cell receptor (beta chain) sequence along with its context. The data were taken from a study of blood T cell repertoires in COVID-19. At the level of the study: The United States, Italy and Spain supplied acute and convalescent COVID-19 samples. The analysed material was cDNA or gDNA that came from T cells, B-cell-depleted T cells, or PBMCs.

Per the original data handling: Cell counts per sample came from amplifying reference gene primers. Profiling relied on immunoSEQ multiplex PCR, and the TCRdb table lists in-frame clones only, not all of them. The V and J calls and clone size were taken over from that table, and D and trimming were inferred from the DNA. The sample carries some 120,000 clones, 80% to 85% recorded once. This CDR3 comprises 15 residues. V was trimmed by 3 bases and J by 5 bases, leaving 15 bases between them. Germline loops: CDR1 SGHNT, CDR2 YYREEE (reference sequence). This rearrangement joins TRBV5-4 to TRBJ2-1; D gene ambiguous. This sequence originates from a woman aged 25 to 39 who had recovered from COVID-19. The sequenced sample was peripheral blood. The DNA for the CDR3 is TGTGCCAGCAGCTCGTGGCTTAAACTAAACAATGAGCAGTTCTTC. This codes for CASSSWLKLNNEQFF.